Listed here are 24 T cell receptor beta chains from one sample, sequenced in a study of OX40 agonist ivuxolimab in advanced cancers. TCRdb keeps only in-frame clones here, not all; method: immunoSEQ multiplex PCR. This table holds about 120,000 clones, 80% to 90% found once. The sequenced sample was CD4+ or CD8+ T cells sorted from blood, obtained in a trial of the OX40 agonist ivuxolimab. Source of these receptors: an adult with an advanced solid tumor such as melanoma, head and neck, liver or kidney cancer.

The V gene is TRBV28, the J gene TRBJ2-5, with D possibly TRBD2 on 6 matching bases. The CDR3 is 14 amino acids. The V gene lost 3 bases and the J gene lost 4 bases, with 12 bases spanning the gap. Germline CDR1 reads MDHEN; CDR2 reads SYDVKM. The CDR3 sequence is CASSFGGTSETQYF. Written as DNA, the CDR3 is TGTGCCAGCAGTTTTGGAGGGACTTCAGAGACCCAGTACTTC.

This chain's CDR3 is CASSLNGGPTEAFF. CDR3 DNA: TGCGCCAGCAGCTTAAACGGAGGTCCCACTGAAGCTTTCTTT. The rearrangement joins TRBV4-1 to TRBJ1-1; no definite D call. This CDR3 is built from 14 residues. V was trimmed by 5 bases and J by 4 bases, leaving 14 bases between them. The germline gives CDR1 MGHRA, CDR2 YSYEKL.

CDR3 DNA sequence: TGTGCCAGTAACCCGGGGACTGCCCGGGACAATGAGCAGTTCTTC. It translates to CASNPGTARDNEQFF. The chain recombines TRBV6-4 with TRBJ2-1; perhaps TRBD2 as D (6 bases). Germline loops: CDR1 MRHNA, CDR2 SNTAGT. CDR3 size: 15 residues. The V and J ends lost 9 bases and 5 bases respectively, with 20 bases between them.

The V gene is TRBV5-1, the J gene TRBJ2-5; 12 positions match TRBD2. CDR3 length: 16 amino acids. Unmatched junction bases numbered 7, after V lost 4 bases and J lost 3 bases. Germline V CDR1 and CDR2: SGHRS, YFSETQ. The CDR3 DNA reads TGCGCCAGCAGCATGACTAGCGGGGGCCTCGAAGAGACCCAGTACTTC. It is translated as CASSMTSGGLEETQYF.

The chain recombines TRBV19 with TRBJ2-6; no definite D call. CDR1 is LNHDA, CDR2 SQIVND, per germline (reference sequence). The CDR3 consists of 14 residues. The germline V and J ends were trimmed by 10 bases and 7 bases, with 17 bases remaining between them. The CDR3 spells CATQPGMGANVLTF. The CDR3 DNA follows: TGTGCCACCCAACCAGGTATGGGCGCCAACGTCCTGACTTTC.

For the CDR3, the DNA is TGTGCCAGCAGCCAGGGCCCTACAGGGAGCGTCACTGAAGCTTTCTTT. Amino acids: CASSQGPTGSVTEAFF. This chain links TRBV4-2 with TRBJ1-1; D is possibly TRBD1 (6 bases). The V end lost 3 bases, the J end lost 4 bases, and 18 bases lay between the germline ends. CDR1 and CDR2 from the germline V gene are LGHNA and YNFKEQ. The CDR3 runs to 16 residues.

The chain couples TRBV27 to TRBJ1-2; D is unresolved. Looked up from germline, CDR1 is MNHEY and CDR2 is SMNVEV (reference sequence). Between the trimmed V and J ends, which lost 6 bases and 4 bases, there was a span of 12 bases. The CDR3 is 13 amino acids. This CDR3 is CASRPTGAYGYTF. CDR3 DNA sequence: TGTGCCAGCAGACCCACTGGAGCCTATGGCTACACCTTC.

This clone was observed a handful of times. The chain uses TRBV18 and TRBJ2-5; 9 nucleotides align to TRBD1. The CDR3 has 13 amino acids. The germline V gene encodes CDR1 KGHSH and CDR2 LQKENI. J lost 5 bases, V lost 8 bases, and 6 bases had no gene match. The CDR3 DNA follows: TGTGCCAGCCAAGGACAGGGGCTTGAGACCCAGTACTTC. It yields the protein CASQGQGLETQYF.

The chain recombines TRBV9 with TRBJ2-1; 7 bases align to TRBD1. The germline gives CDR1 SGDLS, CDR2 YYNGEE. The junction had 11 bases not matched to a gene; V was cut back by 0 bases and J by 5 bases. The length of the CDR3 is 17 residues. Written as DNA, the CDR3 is TGTGCCAGCAGCGTAGGAAAGGGGGCGACTATCAACAATGAGCAGTTCTTC. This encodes CASSVGKGATINNEQFF.

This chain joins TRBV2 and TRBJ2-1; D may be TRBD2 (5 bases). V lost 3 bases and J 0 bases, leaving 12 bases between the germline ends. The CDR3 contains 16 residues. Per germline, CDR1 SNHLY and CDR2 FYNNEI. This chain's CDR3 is CASSEDGVSSYNEQFF. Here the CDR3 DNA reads TGTGCCAGCAGTGAGGACGGGGTATCCTCCTACAATGAGCAGTTCTTC.

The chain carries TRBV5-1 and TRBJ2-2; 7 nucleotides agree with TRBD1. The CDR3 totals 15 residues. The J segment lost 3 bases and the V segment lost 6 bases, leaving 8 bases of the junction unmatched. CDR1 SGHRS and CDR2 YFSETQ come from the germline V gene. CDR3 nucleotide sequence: TGCGCCAGCAAGGAACAGGGGCCGCACACCGGGGAGCTGTTTTTT. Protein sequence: CASKEQGPHTGELFF.

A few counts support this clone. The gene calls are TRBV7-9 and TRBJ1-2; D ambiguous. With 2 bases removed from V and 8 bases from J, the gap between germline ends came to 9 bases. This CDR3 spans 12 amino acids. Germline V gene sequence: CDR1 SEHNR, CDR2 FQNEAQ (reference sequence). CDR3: CASSLPPEGYTF. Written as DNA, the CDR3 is TGTGCCAGCAGCTTACCTCCGGAAGGCTACACCTTC.

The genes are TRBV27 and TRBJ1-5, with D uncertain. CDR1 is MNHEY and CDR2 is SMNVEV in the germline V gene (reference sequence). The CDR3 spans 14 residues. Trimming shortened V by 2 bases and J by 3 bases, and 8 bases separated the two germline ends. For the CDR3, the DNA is TGTGCCAGCAGTTTAGAAGCCCTCAATCAGCCCCAGCATTTT. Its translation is CASSLEALNQPQHF.

The CDR3 spells CASSLRQGAGELFF. The CDR3 coding sequence is TGTGCCAGCAGTCTCAGACAGGGGGCCGGGGAGCTGTTTTTT. The chain combines TRBV2 with TRBJ2-2; TRBD1 agrees at 9 bases. Per germline, CDR1 SNHLY and CDR2 FYNNEI. V trimming: 5 bases; J trimming: 6 bases; junction bases outside the gene matches: 4. This CDR3 is built from 14 residues.

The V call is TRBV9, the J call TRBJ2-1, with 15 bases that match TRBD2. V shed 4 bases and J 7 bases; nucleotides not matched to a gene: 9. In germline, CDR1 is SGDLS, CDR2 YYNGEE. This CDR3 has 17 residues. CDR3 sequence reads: CASSPRTSGGARNEQFF. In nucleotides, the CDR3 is TGTGCCAGCAGCCCTCGGACTAGCGGGGGGGCGAGGAATGAGCAGTTCTTC. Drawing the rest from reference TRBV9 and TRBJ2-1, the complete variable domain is DSGVTQTPKHLITATGQRVTLRCSPRSGDLSVYWYQQSLDQGLQFLIQYYNGEERAKGNILERFSAQQFPDLHSELNLSSLELGDSALYFCASSPRTSGGARNEQFFGPGTRLTVL.

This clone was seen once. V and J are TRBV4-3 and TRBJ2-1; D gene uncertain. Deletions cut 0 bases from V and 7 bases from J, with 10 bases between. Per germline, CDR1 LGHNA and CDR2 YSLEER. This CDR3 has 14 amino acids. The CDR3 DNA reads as TGCGCCAGCAGCCAAGAAGTTACCCGTAATGAGCAGTTCTTC. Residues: CASSQEVTRNEQFF.

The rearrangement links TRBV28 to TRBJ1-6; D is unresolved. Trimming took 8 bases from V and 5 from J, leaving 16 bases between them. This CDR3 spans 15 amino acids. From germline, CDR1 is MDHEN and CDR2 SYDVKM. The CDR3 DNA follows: TGTGCCAGCTTTTCGCTGGGATCGGATAATTCACCCCTCCACTTT. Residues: CASFSLGSDNSPLHF.

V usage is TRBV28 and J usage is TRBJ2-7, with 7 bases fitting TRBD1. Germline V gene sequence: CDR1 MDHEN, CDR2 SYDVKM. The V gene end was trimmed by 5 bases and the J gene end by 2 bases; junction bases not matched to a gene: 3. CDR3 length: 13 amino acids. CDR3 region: CASSRQGAYEQYF. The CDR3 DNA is TGTGCCAGCAGTCGTCAGGGGGCCTACGAGCAGTACTTC.

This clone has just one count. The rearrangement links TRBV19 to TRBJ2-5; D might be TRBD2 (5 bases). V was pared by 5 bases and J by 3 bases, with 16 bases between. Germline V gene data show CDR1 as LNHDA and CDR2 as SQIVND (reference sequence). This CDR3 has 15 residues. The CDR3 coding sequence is TGTGCCAGTAGTCCCCGGGATAGTTGGGAAGAGACCCAGTACTTC. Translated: CASSPRDSWEETQYF.

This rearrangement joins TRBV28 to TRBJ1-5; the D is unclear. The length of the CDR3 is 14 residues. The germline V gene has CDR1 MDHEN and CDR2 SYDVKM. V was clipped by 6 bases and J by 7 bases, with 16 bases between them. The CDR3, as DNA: TGTGCCAGCAGGCAGGCTATCCTCGGGCAGCCCCAGCATTTT. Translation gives CASRQAILGQPQHF.

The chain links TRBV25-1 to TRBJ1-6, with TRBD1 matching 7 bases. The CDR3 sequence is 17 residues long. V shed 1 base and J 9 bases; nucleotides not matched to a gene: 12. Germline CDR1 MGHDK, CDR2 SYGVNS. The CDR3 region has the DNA TGTGCCAGCAGTGAATCAGCAAACAGGGGCTCGTTTTCACCCCTCCACTTT. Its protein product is CASSESANRGSFSPLHF.

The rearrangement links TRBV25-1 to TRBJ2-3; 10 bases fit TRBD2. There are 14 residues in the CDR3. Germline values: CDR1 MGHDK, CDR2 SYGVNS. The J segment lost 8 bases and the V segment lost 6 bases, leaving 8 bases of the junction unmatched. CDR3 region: CASSIAGGRGTQYF. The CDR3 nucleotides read TGTGCCAGCAGCATAGCGGGGGGCCGGGGTACGCAGTATTTT.

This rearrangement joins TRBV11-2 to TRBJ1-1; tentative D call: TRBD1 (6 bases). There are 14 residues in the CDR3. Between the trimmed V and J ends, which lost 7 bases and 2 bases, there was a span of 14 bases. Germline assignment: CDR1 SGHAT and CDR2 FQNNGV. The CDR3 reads CASTQGRSNTEAFF. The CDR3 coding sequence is TGTGCCAGCACCCAGGGGCGCAGTAACACTGAAGCTTTCTTT.

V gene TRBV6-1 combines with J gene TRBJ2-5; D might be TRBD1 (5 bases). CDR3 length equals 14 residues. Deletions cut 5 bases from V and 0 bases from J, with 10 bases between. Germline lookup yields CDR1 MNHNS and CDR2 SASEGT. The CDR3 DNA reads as TGTGCCAGCAGTCCAGGGCGGTACCAAGAGACCCAGTACTTC. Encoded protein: CASSPGRYQETQYF.